This T cell receptor (beta chain) came from a study of monozygotic twins with inflammatory bowel disease. Researchers used template switching to add UMIs featuring a 6-nucleotide sample barcode. TCRdb re-called the 5' RACE reads and shows each CDR3 protein once, DNA omitted. Its clone listing holds more than 300,000 distinct CDR3 sequences. The CDR3 consists of 14 residues. Germline assignment: CDR1 MDHEN and CDR2 SYDVKM. The chain links TRBV28 to TRBJ1-4; TCRdb's D call, TRBD1, is unchecked because there is no DNA. Sequenced material: blood. This TCR was sampled from a human donor with ulcerative colitis or Crohn's disease, or a healthy co-twin of an affected twin (not recorded which). The CDR3 loop reads CASSDRGRDEKLFF.